This T cell receptor beta chain was recorded in a study of T cells expressing NK-cell markers. Study summary: Investigators obtained TCR beta repertoires from sorted CD3+CD56+NKG2C+, CD3+CD56+NKG2C- and CD3+CD56-NKG2C+ T cells.

Reprocessing the 5' RACE reads, TCRdb reports a single entry for every CDR3 protein and omits DNA. The specimen's table records 500,000 to 700,000 distinct CDR3 sequences. The study's findings and limits: CD8+ T cells in roughly six donors included dominant NKG2C+ clonotypes at roughly 1.0-7.0%. The study did not resolve the HCMV specificity of expanded NKG2C+ T cell clones.

With regard to this clonotype: Antigen specificity is unknown.

The sequencing sample was made of blood T cells: a sorted CD56 or NKG2C T cell subset, CD4+ or CD8+ T cells, or bulk PBMC T cells (not recorded which). This sequence originates from a man aged 18-30 years in good health.

The CDR3 region is CASSGMGAASTDTQYF. The chain combines TRBV6-1 with TRBJ2-3; TCRdb selects TRBD1, and the lack of DNA leaves this call unchecked. Germline V lookup: CDR1 MNHNS, CDR2 SASEGT. There are 16 residues in the CDR3.